This T cell receptor (beta chain) was sequenced in a study of shared clonotypes between healthy human individuals. It was across several immunoSEQ plates that each subset's genomic DNA was evenly split. The assay was immunoSEQ multiplex PCR, and TCRdb's table has in-frame clones only and misses some. There are about 960,000 clones in the sample; 60% to 85% occur only once, and over 1.3% lies in the top ten. The donor population consisted of healthy HIV-negative adults with no recent acute infections or vaccinations. Per the germline V gene, CDR1 is SGHAT and CDR2 is FQNNGV. The CDR3 covers 17 residues. The V segment lost 2 bases and the J segment 3 bases; nucleotides outside the gene matches: 7.

This chain connects TRBV11-2 to TRBJ1-6, with TRBD1 matching over 7 bases. The sequence was obtained from a man aged 18 to 30 in good health. The sequenced sample was memory CD4+ T cells sorted from blood. Subset denoted: CD45RA-negative fraction. Here the CDR3 DNA reads TGTGCCAGCAGCTTACAGGGGGTTGGTCTCTATAATTCACCCCTCCACTTT. Residues: CASSLQGVGLYNSPLHF.